The 30 T cell receptor beta chains given below trace back to one sample, sequenced in a study of T-cell reconstitution after alpha-beta-depleted transplantation in children. Preparing the TCRbeta library involved the use of unique molecular identifiers. TCRdb used MiXCR to reprocess the PCR reads, holding one entry per CDR3 protein. The repertoire holds 400,000 to 550,000 distinct CDR3 sequences, with roughly a tenth as singletons. The specimen was PBMCs, collected before TCRalphabeta/CD19-depleted stem cell transplant. The receptors here all came from a child aged 2 to 10 with inherited bone marrow failure, due to receive a stem cell transplant.

This clonotype was recorded at least ten times. The chain joins TRBV4-3 to TRBJ2-3; D gene unclear. Germline V gene lookup returns CDR1 LGHNA and CDR2 YSLEER. The CDR3 is 15 amino acids. The ends were cut back, 0 bases at V and 6 bases at J, with 13 bases in the middle. CDR3 loop: CASSQDGPHGDTQYF. DNA for the CDR3: TGCGCCAGCAGCCAAGACGGCCCGCACGGGGATACGCAGTATTTT.

Ten or more counts support this clonotype. The J gene is TRBJ2-1, the V gene TRBV20-1, with 9 bases that match TRBD2. The trim removed 1 base at V and 7 bases at J, leaving 8 bases unmatched. The length of the CDR3 is 15 residues. CDR1 and CDR2 (germline): DFQATT, SNEGSKA (reference sequence). CDR3 DNA sequence: TGCAGTGCTAGAGCGCTAGCGGGATTCTGGAATGAGCAGTTCTTC. Protein sequence: CSARALAGFWNEQFF.

This clonotype showed up many times. This chain joins TRBV25-1 and TRBJ2-5; TRBD2 agrees at 10 bases. V was pared by 9 bases and J by 2 bases, with 9 bases of the junction left unmatched. Germline lookup yields CDR1 MGHDK and CDR2 SYGVNS. CDR3 length: 15 residues. The CDR3: CASFGGTSEQETQYF. CDR3 nucleotides: TGTGCCAGTTTTGGGGGGACTAGCGAGCAAGAGACCCAGTACTTC.

This clonotype was counted between two and nine times. V usage is TRBV28 and J usage is TRBJ1-4; TRBD1 aligns across 7 bases. CDR3 length: 18 amino acids. Germline trimming cut 4 bases from V and 0 bases from J; bases unmatched to any gene: 11. Germline V gene data show CDR1 as MDHEN and CDR2 as SYDVKM. The DNA for the CDR3 is TGTGCCAGCAGTTATATCTGGGACAGAGGAACAACTAATGAAAAACTGTTTTTT. Translating it yields CASSYIWDRGTTNEKLFF.

This clonotype was seen at least ten times. The genes are TRBV6-5 and TRBJ2-7, with 11 bases aligning to TRBD2. CDR1 is MNHEY and CDR2 is SVGAGI in the germline V gene. The V segment lost 2 bases and the J segment 1 base; nucleotides outside the gene matches: 7. CDR3 length equals 17 residues. The CDR3 protein is CASSYVAGGLLSYEQYF. CDR3 nucleotide sequence: TGTGCCAGCAGTTACGTAGCGGGAGGGCTCTTATCCTACGAGCAGTACTTC.

This clonotype was counted at least ten times. This chain links TRBV28 with TRBJ2-2, with TRBD1 matching over 10 bases. Losses at the gene ends were 3 bases for V and 3 bases for J; bases not matched to a gene: 7. Germline V CDR1 and CDR2: MDHEN, SYDVKM. The length of the CDR3 is 17 residues. CDR3 DNA sequence: TGTGCCAGCAGTTTGACCGGGACAGGGGCCTACACCGGGGAGCTGTTTTTT. Translated: CASSLTGTGAYTGELFF.

This clonotype was detected only a few times. This sequence joins TRBV2 and TRBJ2-7; D might be TRBD2 (6 bases). The CDR3 loop spans 14 amino acids. Germline assignment: CDR1 SNHLY and CDR2 FYNNEI. V lost 11 bases and J 0 bases, leaving 17 bases between the germline ends. CDR3 DNA sequence: TGTGCCCGGGGTTCGGTAGCGGACTCCTACGAGCAGTACTTC. This sequence encodes CARGSVADSYEQYF.

This clonotype was recorded at least ten times. This sequence joins TRBV5-6 and TRBJ2-3, with 9 bases identical to TRBD1. V gave up 1 base and J gave up 5 bases; unmatched junction bases: 8. Germline CDR1 and CDR2: SGHDT and YYEEEE. The CDR3 spans 16 residues. This CDR3 reads CASSLLWTGDRDTQYF. The CDR3 nucleotides read TGTGCCAGCAGCTTGCTTTGGACAGGGGATAGAGATACGCAGTATTTT.

V gene TRBV20-1 combines with J gene TRBJ1-1; D remains ambiguous. The CDR3 runs to 16 residues. Germline assignment: CDR1 DFQATT and CDR2 SNEGSKA (reference sequence). Trimming left V 2 bases short and J 1 base short, with 17 bases between. The CDR3 sequence is CSARYPRGKRNTEAFF. CDR3 bases: TGCAGTGCTAGATACCCTCGAGGGAAGAGGAACACTGAAGCTTTCTTT.

The chain has TRBV7-2 and TRBJ2-2; the D is unclear. The CDR3 has 15 amino acids. The V end lost 1 base, the J end lost 5 bases, and 11 bases lay between the germline ends. Germline CDR1 reads SGHTA; CDR2 reads FQGNSA. For the CDR3, the DNA is TGTGCCAGCAGCTTAGTCCGGAGATCGACCGGGGAGCTGTTTTTT. Translating it yields CASSLVRRSTGELFF.

There are many counts of this clonotype. The genes are TRBV20-1 and TRBJ2-2, with D perhaps matching TRBD2 (5 bases). The CDR3 has 14 residues. Germline values: CDR1 DFQATT, CDR2 SNEGSKA (reference sequence). Trimming shortened V by 3 bases and J by 0 bases, and 8 bases separated the two germline ends. The CDR3 bases are TGCAGTGCTAGGGACTCCCCGAACACCGGGGAGCTGTTTTTT. The encoded protein is CSARDSPNTGELFF.

This clonotype was observed at least ten times. This chain joins TRBV29-1 and TRBJ1-1; D possibly corresponds to TRBD1 (6 bases). The CDR3 is 12 amino acids. The germline CDR1 and CDR2 sequences are SQVTM and ANQGSEA. Trimming left V 4 bases short and J 8 bases short, with 14 bases between. For the CDR3, the DNA is TGCAGCGTTGCCAGGGGATATGGGGAAGCTTTCTTT. Translated, it gives CSVARGYGEAFF.

This clonotype has at least ten counts. The chain links TRBV28 to TRBJ2-7; 10 nucleotides line up with TRBD2. With 5 bases clipped from V and 2 bases from J, the junction kept 12 bases outside the gene matches. Germline-derived CDR1 and CDR2 are MDHEN and SYDVKM. The CDR3 is made up of 17 amino acids. CDR3 nucleotide sequence: TGTGCCAGCAGTCCGTCAACCGGGACTAGCGTTCCCTACGAGCAGTACTTC. Amino acids: CASSPSTGTSVPYEQYF.

This clonotype has ten or more counts. The genes are TRBV5-5 and TRBJ2-5; 9 bases agree with TRBD1. Per germline, CDR1 SGHKS and CDR2 YYEKEE (reference sequence). Trimming cost V 0 bases and J 5 bases; bases outside gene matches: 11. The CDR3 consists of 17 residues. CDR3 sequence: CASSLVWDRVRPETQYF. The CDR3 DNA follows: TGTGCCAGCAGCTTGGTCTGGGACAGGGTAAGACCTGAGACCCAGTACTTC. Filled out from reference TRBV5-5 and TRBJ2-5, the complete variable domain reads DAGVTQSPTHLIKTRGQQVTLRCSPISGHKSVSWYQQVLGQGPQFIFQYYEKEERGRGNFPDRFSARQFPNYSSELNVNALLLGDSALYLCASSLVWDRVRPETQYFGPGTRLLVL.

Worth noting for this clonotype: Just one base apart from a much larger clone, this may be a read error. The rearrangement joins TRBV6-5 to TRBJ2-7; 8 nucleotides align to TRBD2. Germline V gene sequence: CDR1 MNHEY, CDR2 SVGAGI. CDR3 length equals 15 residues. V lost 2 bases to trimming and J lost 3 bases; unmatched junction nucleotides: 6. The CDR3 sequence: CASSYLASGYYEQYF. The CDR3 nucleotides read TGTGCCAGCAGTTACCTGGCTAGCGGGTACTACGAGCAGTACTTC.

This clonotype showed up many times. V gene TRBV4-3 combines with J gene TRBJ2-2; TRBD2 matches at 9 bases. Unmatched junction bases numbered 3, after V lost 4 bases and J lost 3 bases. Germline CDR1 LGHNA, CDR2 YSLEER. CDR3 length equals 15 residues. CDR3 coding DNA: TGCGCCAGCAGCCCGGGACTAGCCTACACCGGGGAGCTGTTTTTT. Translating it yields CASSPGLAYTGELFF.

This clonotype was observed many times. The rearrangement joins TRBV27 to TRBJ2-1; D possibly matches TRBD1 or TRBD2 (5 bases each). CDR3 length equals 14 residues. The germline V and J ends were trimmed by 4 bases and 7 bases, with 14 bases remaining between them. Germline CDR1 and CDR2: MNHEY and SMNVEV (reference sequence). CDR3 in amino acids: CASSSGLHGNEQFF. CDR3 bases: TGTGCCAGCAGTTCGGGGCTTCATGGGAATGAGCAGTTCTTC.

This clonotype occurred many times. The CDR3 loop is CSASGHPNTGELFF. DNA for the CDR3: TGCAGTGCTAGCGGACACCCGAACACCGGGGAGCTGTTTTTT. The chain recombines TRBV20-1 with TRBJ2-2; D perhaps matches TRBD1 (5 bases). The germline gives CDR1 DFQATT, CDR2 SNEGSKA (reference sequence). V lost 3 bases and J 0 bases, leaving 8 bases between the germline ends. The CDR3 extends over 14 amino acids.

This clonotype appeared many times. J is TRBJ2-5 and V is TRBV20-1; possibly TRBD2 for D (6 bases). Trimming pared 2 bases from V and 1 base from J, leaving 8 bases between. Germline-derived CDR1 and CDR2 are DFQATT and SNEGSKA (reference sequence). The CDR3 has 13 amino acids. CDR3 sequence (DNA): TGCAGTGCTAGAATGGGACTCCAAGAGACCCAGTACTTC. This translates into CSARMGLQETQYF.

This clonotype was recorded many times. The chain employs TRBV13 and TRBJ2-7; D unresolved. Trimming cost V 5 bases and J 1 base, with 6 bases left between them. The CDR3 runs 12 residues. Germline CDR1 and CDR2: PRHDT and FYEKMQ (reference sequence). This CDR3 is CASSRRSYEQYF. The CDR3 DNA sequence: TGTGCCAGCAGCCGAAGGTCCTACGAGCAGTACTTC.

This clonotype was seen at least ten times. The chain is built from TRBV24-1 and TRBJ1-2; D ambiguous. Trimming took off 10 bases at V and 7 bases at J, with 15 bases between the two ends. The germline V gene has CDR1 KGHDR and CDR2 SFDVKD. The CDR3 is 12 amino acids. CDR3 residues: CATRREGGGYTF. CDR3 bases: TGTGCCACGCGACGCGAGGGCGGTGGCTACACCTTC.

This clonotype was counted at least ten times. The chain joins TRBV27 to TRBJ2-1; 11 bases match TRBD2. Germline V CDR1 and CDR2: MNHEY, SMNVEV (reference sequence). This CDR3 is 17 amino acids long. J gave up 5 bases and V 3 bases, and 9 bases lay outside the gene matches. CDR3 residues: CASSFRLAGLSDNEQFF. CDR3 nucleotides: TGTGCCAGCAGTTTTCGACTAGCGGGATTATCCGACAATGAGCAGTTCTTC.

This clonotype showed up many times. The chain has TRBV10-3 and TRBJ1-2, with D uncertain. V lost 0 bases, J lost 2 bases, and 10 bases lay in between. The CDR3 consists of 15 residues. Germline V CDR1 and CDR2: ENHRY, SYGVKD. For the CDR3, the DNA is TGTGCCATCAGTGAGTCCGGGGTTCTGAACTATGGCTACACCTTC. Amino acid sequence: CAISESGVLNYGYTF.

This clonotype has ten or more counts. This chain connects TRBV27 to TRBJ1-6, with a possible D match to TRBD1 (6 bases). V lost 5 bases and J lost 6, with 14 bases in between. There are 15 residues in the CDR3. Germline V gene lookup returns CDR1 MNHEY and CDR2 SMNVEV (reference sequence). As DNA, the CDR3 is TGTGCCAGCAGTCCAGGGGTGTCGGGTAATTCACCCCTCCACTTT. Its translation: CASSPGVSGNSPLHF.

Many counts were recorded for this clonotype. The chain recombines TRBV20-1 with TRBJ2-3; D gene unclear. V dropped 3 bases and J dropped 0 bases, with 7 bases sitting between them. Looked up from germline, CDR1 is DFQATT and CDR2 is SNEGSKA (reference sequence). The CDR3 has 13 amino acids. The DNA of the CDR3 is TGCAGTGCTAGCATGGACAGCACAGATACGCAGTATTTT. Translating it yields CSASMDSTDTQYF.

This clonotype was recorded at least ten times. This sequence joins TRBV5-1 and TRBJ1-3; 9 bases are a match to TRBD1. The V and J ends lost 0 bases and 4 bases, in that order; junction bases with no gene match: 5. CDR1 is SGHRS and CDR2 is YFSETQ in the germline V gene. The CDR3 is 16 amino acids. CDR3 protein: CASSLATGGTGNTIYF. DNA for the CDR3: TGCGCCAGCAGCTTGGCGACAGGGGGGACCGGAAACACCATATATTTT. Full variable domain (rest looked up from reference TRBV5-1 and TRBJ1-3): KAGVTQTPRYLIKTRGQQVTLSCSPISGHRSVSWYQQTPGQGLQFLFEYFSETQRNKGNFPGRFSGRQFSNSRSEMNVSTLELGDSALYLCASSLATGGTGNTIYFGEGSWLTVV.

In its sample, this clonotype was seen many times. The chain employs TRBV28 and TRBJ2-3; a weak D match, TRBD2 (6 bases). CDR1 and CDR2 (germline): MDHEN, SYDVKM. V was shortened by 3 bases and J by 2 bases, with 12 bases between the two germline ends. This CDR3 has 15 residues. The CDR3 DNA reads as TGTGCCAGCAGTTTCACTAGCTTTGACACAGATACGCAGTATTTT. Protein product: CASSFTSFDTDTQYF.

This clonotype was seen ten or more times. V is TRBV28 and J is TRBJ2-2, with D unclear. Germline CDR1 is MDHEN and CDR2 is SYDVKM. The CDR3 length is 12 residues. V was trimmed by 5 bases and J by 8 bases, leaving 9 bases between them. The CDR3 region is CASSTGPGELFF. The CDR3, as DNA: TGTGCCAGCAGTACTGGGCCTGGGGAGCTGTTTTTT.

This chain links TRBV6-4 with TRBJ2-7, with 11 bases fitting TRBD2. From germline, CDR1 is MRHNA and CDR2 SNTAGT. The length of the CDR3 is 19 residues. V lost 5 bases to trimming and J lost 0 bases; unmatched junction nucleotides: 15. The CDR3 loop is CASSPKLAGEKKSSYEQYF. In DNA, the CDR3 is TGTGCCAGCAGTCCCAAACTAGCGGGAGAAAAGAAAAGCTCCTACGAGCAGTACTTC.

This clonotype came up a few times. This chain links TRBV2 with TRBJ2-1; 12 nucleotides align to TRBD1. The ends lost 6 bases at V and 10 bases at J; junction bases unmatched: 7. This CDR3 comprises 14 residues. Per the germline V gene, CDR1 is SNHLY and CDR2 is FYNNEI. In DNA form, the CDR3 reads TGTGCCAGCAGAGGCCGGGACAGGGGGCGCGAGCAGTTCTTC. Amino acid sequence: CASRGRDRGREQFF.